This T cell receptor (beta chain) came from a study of blood T cells in healthy people across ages. Roughly 10 milliliters of peripheral blood were drawn from each donor. CDR3 size: 17 residues. V lost 1 base to trimming and J lost 5 bases; unmatched junction nucleotides: 7. Per germline, CDR1 LGHNA and CDR2 YNFKEQ. The authors ran a second PCR of about 6 to 11 cycles using a sample-barcoded 5' primer and a J-beta primer mix. TCRdb called the 5' RACE reads again in MiXCR, with one record for every CDR3 protein. The profile shows some 780,000 distinct CDR3 sequences, 56% of them singletons. Study-level results: The percentage of naive T cells correlated strongly with TCR beta diversity. With donor CMV status unknown, expanded clonotype changes were possibly confounded.

To note about this clonotype: Its antigen remains unidentified.

The sequence was collected from a man aged 35-49 years in good health. Sequenced input: blood. The V and J genes are TRBV4-2 and TRBJ2-5; TRBD2 aligns across 13 bases. This CDR3 reads CASSQGTSGSLAETQYF. For the CDR3, the DNA is TGTGCCAGCAGCCAAGGGACTAGCGGGAGTCTTGCGGAGACCCAGTACTTC.